These 6 T cell receptor beta chains were sequenced from one sample in a study of CD8 T cells in Susac syndrome. Random hexamers were used to reverse transcribe 0.5 to 1 ug of RNA. Each CDR3 protein gets one entry after TCRdb re-called the immunoSEQ multiplex PCR reads with MiXCR. The sample comprises 300,000 or so distinct CDR3 sequences, around 92% of which are singletons, and 0.06% to 0.075% rests with the top ten. Sequences were obtained from CD4+ T cells from PBMCs. These receptors were collected from a human donor with multiple sclerosis.

This sequence joins TRBV7-9 and TRBJ2-2, with 9 nucleotides matching TRBD1. There are 17 residues in the CDR3. Germline CDR1 SEHNR, CDR2 FQNEAQ (reference sequence). V dropped 9 bases and J dropped 4; count of bases not matched to a gene: 15. CDR3 DNA sequence: TGTGCCAGTACAGGGGGCCGCTTAGTCGTCGGCACCGGGGAGCTGTTTTTT. This encodes CASTGGRLVVGTGELFF.

This chain uses TRBV6-1 with TRBJ1-2; 8 nucleotides agree with TRBD1. The V segment lost 5 bases and the J segment 6 bases; nucleotides outside the gene matches: 8. CDR1 is MNHNS and CDR2 is SASEGT in the germline V gene. CDR3 length equals 14 residues. Here the CDR3 DNA reads TGTGCCAGCAGTAAACAGGGGGTGAACGATGGCTACACCTTC. It codes for CASSKQGVNDGYTF.

The chain has TRBV4-3 and TRBJ2-1, with TRBD2 as a possible D gene (5 bases). The CDR3 extends over 15 amino acids. V shed 2 bases and J shed 8 bases, with 16 bases lying between them. Germline CDR1 reads LGHNA; CDR2 reads YSLEER. The CDR3 loop is CASSQSGTRGYEQFF. The CDR3 coding sequence is TGCGCCAGCAGCCAAAGCGGAACTCGGGGTTATGAGCAGTTCTTC.

The chain carries TRBV6-2 or TRBV6-3 and TRBJ1-2; D might be TRBD1 (5 bases). V lost 8 bases, J lost 6 bases, and 19 bases lay in between. CDR1 MNHEY and CDR2 SVGEGT come from the germline V gene. This CDR3 comprises 14 residues. CDR3 sequence reads: CASLPGARTNGYTF. The CDR3 DNA reads TGTGCCAGCCTCCCCGGGGCCCGTACGAATGGCTACACCTTC.

In its sample, this clonotype was seen a few times. The genes are TRBV29-1 and TRBJ2-5; no clear D gene. Deletions cut 4 bases from V and 4 bases from J, with 7 bases between. This CDR3 is built from 11 residues. CDR1 and CDR2 from the germline V gene are SQVTM and ANQGSEA. CDR3 residues: CSVVELETQYF. The CDR3 bases are TGCAGCGTTGTAGAGTTAGAGACCCAGTACTTC.

V usage is TRBV6-2 or TRBV6-3 and J usage is TRBJ1-6, with 8 bases that match TRBD1. This CDR3 contains 15 residues. Germline V lookup: CDR1 MNHEY, CDR2 SVGEGT. Trimming took 7 bases from V and 10 from J; bases not matched to a gene: 12. The CDR3 nucleotides read TGTGCCAGCATGGTCCTTGGACAGGGCGGATCACCCCTCCACTTT. Protein product: CASMVLGQGGSPLHF.